This T cell receptor (beta chain) is drawn from a study of identical twins. Findings and limits, study-wide: Within cord blood, abundant beta clonotypes carried fewer insertions, but memory repertoires showed no such trend. Models underestimated out-of-frame TCR alpha sharing in monozygotic twins.

TCRdb itself ran the 5' RACE reads through MiXCR, one entry per CDR3 protein. This sample yields 450,000 to 600,000 distinct CDR3 sequences, of which around 20% are seen a single time; approximately 0.49% belongs to the top ten. Donors were all healthy Caucasians. V lost 6 bases and J lost 8, with 8 bases in between. The germline V gene encodes CDR1 DFQATT and CDR2 SNEGSKA (reference sequence). This CDR3 contains 10 residues. This clonotype was observed a handful of times. Its cognate antigen is unknown. These data are also associated with another study on yellow fever vaccine responses in identical twins. That report adds: Twins reportedly showed a vaccine T cell response that seemed partly convergent and partly personalized.

The J gene is TRBJ2-1, the V gene TRBV20-1; D ambiguous. Sequenced: CD4+ T cells sorted from blood. This receptor was obtained from a woman between 18 and 30 years old in good health. CDR3 sequence (DNA): TGCAGTGCCGCTCCAGATGAGCAGTTCTTC. This sequence encodes CSAAPDEQFF.